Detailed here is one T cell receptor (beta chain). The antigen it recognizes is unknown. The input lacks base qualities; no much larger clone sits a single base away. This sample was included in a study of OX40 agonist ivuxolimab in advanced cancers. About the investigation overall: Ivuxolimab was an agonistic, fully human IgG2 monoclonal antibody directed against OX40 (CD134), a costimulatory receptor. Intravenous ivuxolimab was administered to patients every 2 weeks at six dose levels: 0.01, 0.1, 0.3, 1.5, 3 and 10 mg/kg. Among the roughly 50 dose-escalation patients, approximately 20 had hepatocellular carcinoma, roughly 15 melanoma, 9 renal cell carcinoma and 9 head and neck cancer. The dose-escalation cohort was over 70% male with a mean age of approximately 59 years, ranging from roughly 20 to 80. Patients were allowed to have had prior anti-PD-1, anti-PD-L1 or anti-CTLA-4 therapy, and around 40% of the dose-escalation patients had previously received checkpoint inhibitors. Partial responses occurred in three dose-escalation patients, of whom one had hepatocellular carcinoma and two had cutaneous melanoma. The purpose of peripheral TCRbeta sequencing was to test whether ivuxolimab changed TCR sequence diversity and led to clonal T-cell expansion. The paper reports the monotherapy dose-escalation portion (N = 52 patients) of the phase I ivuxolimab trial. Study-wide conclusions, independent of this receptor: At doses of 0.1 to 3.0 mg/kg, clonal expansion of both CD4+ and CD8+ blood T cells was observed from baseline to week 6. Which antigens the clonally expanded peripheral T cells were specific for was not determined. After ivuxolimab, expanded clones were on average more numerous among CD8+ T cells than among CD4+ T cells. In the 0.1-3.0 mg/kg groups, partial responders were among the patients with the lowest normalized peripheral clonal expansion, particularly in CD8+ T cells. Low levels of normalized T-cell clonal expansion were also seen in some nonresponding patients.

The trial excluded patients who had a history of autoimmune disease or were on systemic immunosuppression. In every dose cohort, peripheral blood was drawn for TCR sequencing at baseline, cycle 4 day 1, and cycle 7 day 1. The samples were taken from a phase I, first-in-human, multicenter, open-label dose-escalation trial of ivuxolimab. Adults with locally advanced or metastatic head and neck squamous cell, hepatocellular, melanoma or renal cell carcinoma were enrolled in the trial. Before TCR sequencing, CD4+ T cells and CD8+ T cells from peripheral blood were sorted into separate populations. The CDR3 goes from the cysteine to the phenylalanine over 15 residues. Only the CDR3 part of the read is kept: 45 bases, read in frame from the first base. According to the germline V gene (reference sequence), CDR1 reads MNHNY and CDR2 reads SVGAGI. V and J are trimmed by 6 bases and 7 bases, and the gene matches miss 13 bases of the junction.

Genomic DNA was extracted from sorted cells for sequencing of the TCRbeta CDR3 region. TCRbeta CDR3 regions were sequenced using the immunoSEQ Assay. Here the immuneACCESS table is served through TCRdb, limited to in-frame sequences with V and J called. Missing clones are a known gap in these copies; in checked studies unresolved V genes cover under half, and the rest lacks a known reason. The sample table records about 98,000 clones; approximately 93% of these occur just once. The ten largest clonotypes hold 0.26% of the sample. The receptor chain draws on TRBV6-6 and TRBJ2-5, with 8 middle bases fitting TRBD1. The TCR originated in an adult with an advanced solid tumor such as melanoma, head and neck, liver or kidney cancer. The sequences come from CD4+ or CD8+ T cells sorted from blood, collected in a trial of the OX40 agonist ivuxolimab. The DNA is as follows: TGTGCCAGCAGCCCCGTACAGGGGGGAAGCGGGACCCAGTACTTC. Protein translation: CASSPVQGGSGTQYF.